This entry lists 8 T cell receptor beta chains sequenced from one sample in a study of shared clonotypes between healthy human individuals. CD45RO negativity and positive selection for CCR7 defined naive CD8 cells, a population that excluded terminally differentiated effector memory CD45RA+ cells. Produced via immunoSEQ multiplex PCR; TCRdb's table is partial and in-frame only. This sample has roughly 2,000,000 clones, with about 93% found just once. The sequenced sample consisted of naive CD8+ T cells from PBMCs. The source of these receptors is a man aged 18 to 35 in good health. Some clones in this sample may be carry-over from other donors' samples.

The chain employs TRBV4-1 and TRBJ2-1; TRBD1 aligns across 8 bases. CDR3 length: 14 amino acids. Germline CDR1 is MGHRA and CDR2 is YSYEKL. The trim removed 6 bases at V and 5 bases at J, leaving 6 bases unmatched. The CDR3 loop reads CASRGQARNNEQFF. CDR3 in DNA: TGCGCCAGCAGGGGACAGGCGCGAAACAATGAGCAGTTCTTC.

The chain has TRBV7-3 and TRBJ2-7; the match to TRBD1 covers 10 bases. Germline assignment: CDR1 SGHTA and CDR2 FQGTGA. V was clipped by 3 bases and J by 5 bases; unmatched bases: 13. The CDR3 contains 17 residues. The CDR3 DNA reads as TGTGCCAGCAGCTTCCAGGAGGAAGGACAGGGGGTTGACGAGCAGTACTTC. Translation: CASSFQEEGQGVDEQYF.

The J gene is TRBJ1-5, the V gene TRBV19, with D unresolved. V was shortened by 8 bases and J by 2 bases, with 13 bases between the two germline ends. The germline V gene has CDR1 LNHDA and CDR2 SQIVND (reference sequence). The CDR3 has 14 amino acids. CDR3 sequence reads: CASGRSGGNQPQHF. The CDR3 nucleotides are TGTGCCAGTGGGAGGAGTGGAGGCAATCAGCCCCAGCATTTT.

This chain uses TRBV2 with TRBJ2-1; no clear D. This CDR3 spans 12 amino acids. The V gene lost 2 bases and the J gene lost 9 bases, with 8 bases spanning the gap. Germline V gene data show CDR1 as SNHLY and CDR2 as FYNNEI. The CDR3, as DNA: TGTGCCAGCAGTGAATCCGTGGGTGAGCAGTTCTTC. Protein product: CASSESVGEQFF.

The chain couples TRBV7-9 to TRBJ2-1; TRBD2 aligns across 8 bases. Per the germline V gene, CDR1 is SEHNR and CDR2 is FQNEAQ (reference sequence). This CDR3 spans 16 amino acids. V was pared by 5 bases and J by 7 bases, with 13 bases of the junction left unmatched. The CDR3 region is CASSQIGLAPDNEQFF. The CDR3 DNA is TGTGCCAGCAGCCAAATAGGACTAGCCCCCGATAATGAGCAGTTCTTC.

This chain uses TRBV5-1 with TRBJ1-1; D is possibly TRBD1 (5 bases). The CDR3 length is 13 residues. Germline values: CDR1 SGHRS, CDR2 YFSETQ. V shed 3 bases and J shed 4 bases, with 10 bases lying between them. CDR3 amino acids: CASSSDISTEAFF. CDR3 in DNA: TGCGCCAGCAGCTCGGACATCTCCACTGAAGCTTTCTTT.

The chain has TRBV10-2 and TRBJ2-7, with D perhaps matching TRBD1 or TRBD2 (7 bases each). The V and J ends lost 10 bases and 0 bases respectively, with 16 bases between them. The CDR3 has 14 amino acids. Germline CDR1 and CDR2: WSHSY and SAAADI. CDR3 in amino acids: CATWTGGSSYEQYF. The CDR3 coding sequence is TGCGCCACCTGGACAGGCGGGAGCTCCTACGAGCAGTACTTC.

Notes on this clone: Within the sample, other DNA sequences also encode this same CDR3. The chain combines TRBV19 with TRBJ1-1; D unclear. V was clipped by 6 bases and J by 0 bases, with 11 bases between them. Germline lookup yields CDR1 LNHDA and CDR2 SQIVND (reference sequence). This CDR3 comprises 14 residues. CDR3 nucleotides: TGTGCCAGTAGCCCCACAGCGATGAACACTGAAGCTTTCTTT. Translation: CASSPTAMNTEAFF.